Shown below are 18 T cell receptor beta chains from a single sample sequenced in a study of neurological immune-mediated disorders. TCRdb fed the 5' RACE reads into MiXCR, producing one record per CDR3 protein. The sample lists about 45,000 distinct CDR3 sequences; approximately 13% were seen once. Time point given: longitudinal time-point 3. The specimen was PBMCs. The receptor set was obtained from a man aged 25 to 45 in good health.

At least ten counts were recorded for this clonotype. The genes are TRBV7-2 and TRBJ2-7, with 12 bases matching TRBD2. With V trimmed by 3 bases and J by 3 bases, 3 bases remained unmatched. Germline V CDR1 and CDR2: SGHTA, FQGNSA. The CDR3 has 15 amino acids. CDR3 in amino acids: CASSFLGLAGYEQYF. DNA for the CDR3: TGTGCCAGCAGCTTTCTGGGACTAGCGGGCTACGAGCAGTACTTC.

This clonotype was found a few times. V usage is TRBV29-1 and J usage is TRBJ1-1; no firm D call. V dropped 6 bases and J dropped 1 base, with 15 bases sitting between them. Germline V gene lookup returns CDR1 SQVTM and CDR2 ANQGSEA. This CDR3 contains 14 residues. The CDR3 DNA sequence: TGCAGCGTCCCGGGGAGGGCCCCGAACACTGAAGCTTTCTTT. This gives the protein CSVPGRAPNTEAFF.

This clonotype has ten or more counts. V gene TRBV20-1 combines with J gene TRBJ2-2, with TRBD2 matching over 10 bases. Germline CDR1 DFQATT, CDR2 SNEGSKA (reference sequence). This CDR3 comprises 17 residues. The trim removed 1 base at V and 3 bases at J, leaving 8 bases unmatched. In DNA, the CDR3 is TGCAGTGCTAGAGTTAGTGGACTAGCGGACGACACCGGGGAGCTGTTTTTT. This encodes CSARVSGLADDTGELFF.

This chain uses TRBV6-5 with TRBJ2-1; TRBD2 matches 7 bases. J gave up 0 bases and V 4 bases, and 6 bases lay outside the gene matches. Germline V CDR1 and CDR2: MNHEY, SVGAGI. CDR3 size: 16 residues. The DNA of the CDR3 is TGTGCCAGCAGTTCTTTTGGCGGGAGCTCCTACAATGAGCAGTTCTTC. Protein sequence: CASSSFGGSSYNEQFF.

This clonotype came up many times. As DNA, the CDR3 is TGCAGTGCATCACTAGCGGGAGTGAGGGATACGCAGTATTTT. This gives the protein CSASLAGVRDTQYF. This chain joins TRBV20-1 and TRBJ2-3, with 11 bases aligning to TRBD2. This CDR3 has 14 residues. CDR1 and CDR2 (germline): DFQATT, SNEGSKA (reference sequence). J was trimmed by 6 bases and V by 6 bases; bases with no gene match: 8.

This clonotype has ten or more counts. The V call is TRBV7-8, the J call TRBJ2-3; D remains unclear. CDR3 length equals 11 residues. Trimming removed 2 bases at V and 5 bases at J, with 2 bases between. CDR1 and CDR2 (germline): SGHVS, FQNEAQ. CDR3 sequence: CASSLRDTQYF. For the CDR3, the DNA is TGTGCCAGCAGCTTAAGAGATACGCAGTATTTT.

As regards this clonotype: A clone one base away is much larger, so this may be a read error. V and J are TRBV20-1 and TRBJ2-2; D gene ambiguous. The length of the CDR3 is 14 residues. V was shortened by 8 bases and J by 1 base, with 14 bases between the two germline ends. Germline lookup yields CDR1 DFQATT and CDR2 SNEGSKA (reference sequence). CDR3 nucleotide sequence: TGCAGTTCTCCACCTGACTTGAACACCGGGGAGCTGTTTTTT. Translated, it gives CSSPPDLNTGELFF.

This clonotype was counted ten times or more. The V call is TRBV5-1, the J call TRBJ2-5; D might be TRBD1 (5 bases). The germline gives CDR1 SGHRS, CDR2 YFSETQ. V lost 0 bases and J lost 5, with 14 bases in between. This CDR3 is 15 amino acids long. The chain's CDR3 is CASSLVLGVGETQYF. Here the CDR3 DNA reads TGCGCCAGCAGCTTGGTTTTAGGGGTAGGGGAGACCCAGTACTTC. Full variable domain (rest looked up from reference TRBV5-1 and TRBJ2-5): KAGVTQTPRYLIKTRGQQVTLSCSPISGHRSVSWYQQTPGQGLQFLFEYFSETQRNKGNFPGRFSGRQFSNSRSEMNVSTLELGDSALYLCASSLVLGVGETQYFGPGTRLLVL.

In its sample, this clonotype was seen many times. This rearrangement joins TRBV6-2 or TRBV6-3 to TRBJ1-1; D gene ambiguous. Trimming shortened V by 6 bases and J by 4 bases, and 12 bases separated the two germline ends. This CDR3 is 13 amino acids long. The V gene's germline CDR1 is MNHEY and CDR2 SVGEGT. Here the CDR3 reads CASSFRVGTEAFF. The CDR3 DNA sequence: TGTGCCAGCAGCTTCCGCGTTGGCACTGAAGCTTTCTTT.

At least ten counts were recorded for this clonotype. This chain links TRBV5-1 with TRBJ2-3; D is tentatively TRBD1 or TRBD2 (5 bases each). CDR1 is SGHRS, CDR2 YFSETQ, per germline. Trimming removed 4 bases from V and 4 bases from J, with 13 bases in between. This CDR3 is built from 14 residues. CDR3 protein: CASSRGTVPDTQYF. The DNA of the CDR3 is TGCGCCAGCAGCCGTGGGACGGTCCCAGATACGCAGTATTTT.

Many counts were recorded for this clonotype. V is TRBV7-8 and J is TRBJ2-7; possible D gene TRBD2, 6 bases. The CDR3 spans 15 residues. V shed 4 bases and J shed 0 bases, with 13 bases lying between them. Germline CDR1 and CDR2: SGHVS and FQNEAQ. The CDR3 here is CASSSLAVSSYEQYF. The CDR3 DNA reads as TGTGCCAGCAGCTCCTTAGCGGTTAGCTCCTACGAGCAGTACTTC.

This chain joins TRBV2 and TRBJ1-6; the D gene is possibly TRBD1 (5 bases). The CDR3 has 15 amino acids. The V end lost 0 bases, the J end lost 8 bases, and 11 bases lay between the germline ends. Germline V gene lookup returns CDR1 SNHLY and CDR2 FYNNEI. The CDR3 region is CASSEAPGRDSPLHF. For the CDR3, the DNA is TGTGCCAGCAGTGAAGCCCCAGGGAGGGATTCACCCCTCCACTTT. Drawing the rest from reference TRBV2 and TRBJ1-6, the complete variable domain is EPEVTQTPSHQVTQMGQEVILRCVPISNHLYFYWYRQILGQKVEFLVSFYNNEISEKSEIFDDQFSVERPDGSNFTLKIRSTKLEDSAMYFCASSEAPGRDSPLHFGNGTRLTVT.

This clonotype has a count of ten or more. The gene calls are TRBV20-1 and TRBJ1-5, with D maybe TRBD1 (5 bases). The ends were cut back, 3 bases at V and 1 base at J, with 16 bases in the middle. The CDR3 is 16 residues long. The germline CDR1 and CDR2 sequences are DFQATT and SNEGSKA (reference sequence). CDR3 sequence reads: CSASDRVGASNQPQHF. The DNA of the CDR3 is TGCAGTGCTAGCGACCGTGTCGGGGCCAGCAATCAGCCCCAGCATTTT.

At least ten counts were recorded for this clonotype. The DNA of the CDR3 is TGTGCCAGCAGCTCGGACGGATACTCTGGAAACACCATATATTTT. This gives the protein CASSSDGYSGNTIYF. The genes are TRBV7-9 and TRBJ1-3; D remains ambiguous. The germline V gene has CDR1 SEHNR and CDR2 FQNEAQ (reference sequence). This CDR3 comprises 15 residues. Trimming removed 4 bases at V and 0 bases at J, with 10 bases between.

At least ten counts were recorded for this clonotype. V usage is TRBV7-8 and J usage is TRBJ2-7, with D possibly TRBD1 on 5 matching bases. V lost 1 base and J lost 13, with 14 bases in between. This CDR3 comprises 12 residues. CDR1 and CDR2 from the germline V gene are SGHVS and FQNEAQ. The CDR3 spells CASSLVKDNTYF. DNA for the CDR3: TGTGCCAGCAGCTTAGTTAAGGACAACACATACTTC.

This clonotype occurred many times. V and J are TRBV28 and TRBJ1-1, with D hard to call. Germline V lookup: CDR1 MDHEN, CDR2 SYDVKM. Deletions cut 6 bases from V and 1 base from J, with 12 bases between. The CDR3 is made up of 14 amino acids. The CDR3 loop is CASSPWRRNTEAFF. As DNA, the CDR3 is TGTGCCAGCAGCCCCTGGAGGCGGAACACTGAAGCTTTCTTT.

This clonotype was detected ten times or more. The V call is TRBV6-6, the J call TRBJ1-2; D remains unclear. Germline values: CDR1 MNHNY, CDR2 SVGAGI (reference sequence). V was cut by 2 bases and J by 4 bases, with 8 bases left in between. There are 13 residues in the CDR3. The CDR3 loop is CASSYQYSYGYTF. The CDR3 DNA is TGTGCCAGCAGTTACCAATACAGCTATGGCTACACCTTC.

The chain joins TRBV11-2 to TRBJ2-3, with TRBD1 matching over 8 bases. Germline V lookup: CDR1 SGHAT, CDR2 FQNNGV. J lost 3 bases, V lost 5 bases, and 13 bases had no gene match. The CDR3 is 17 amino acids. Here the CDR3 reads CASSPGQGNFLTDTQYF. The CDR3 DNA reads as TGTGCCAGCAGCCCCGGACAGGGAAATTTCTTAACAGATACGCAGTATTTT.